The clone carrying this T cell receptor beta chain was recorded many times. The antigen is undetermined. This record belongs to a study of Graves' ophthalmopathy and Graves' hyperthyroidism. The wider study: Peripheral blood collection took place at initial diagnosis, before any treatment. Study-wide findings and caveats: Blood shared most expanded thyroid clonotypes above 0.001 frequency. The model's ophthalmopathy progression predictions had just under 71% sensitivity and 72% to 75% specificity.

Germline V CDR1 and CDR2: MNHNS, SASEGT. There are 14 residues in the CDR3. Losses at the gene ends were 7 bases for V and 2 bases for J; bases not matched to a gene: 3. PBMCs were obtained from roughly 9.7 ml of fresh peripheral blood. For repertoire sequencing, the TCR beta CDR3 regions were amplified from RNA transcripts. Amplification began with first-round RT-PCR using HTBI primers, then second-round multiplex PCR was performed. From the multiplex PCR reads, TCRdb called clonotypes with MiXCR, one entry per CDR3 protein. The sample consists of 340,000 or so distinct CDR3 sequences, roughly 16% of them appearing once.

V gene TRBV6-1 combines with J gene TRBJ2-2; 8 nucleotides agree with TRBD1. Specimen: peripheral blood. The receptor comes from an adult man with Graves' ophthalmopathy. This CDR3 reads CASNGQGNTGELFF. The CDR3 DNA reads TGTGCCAGCAACGGACAGGGTAACACCGGGGAGCTGTTTTTT.